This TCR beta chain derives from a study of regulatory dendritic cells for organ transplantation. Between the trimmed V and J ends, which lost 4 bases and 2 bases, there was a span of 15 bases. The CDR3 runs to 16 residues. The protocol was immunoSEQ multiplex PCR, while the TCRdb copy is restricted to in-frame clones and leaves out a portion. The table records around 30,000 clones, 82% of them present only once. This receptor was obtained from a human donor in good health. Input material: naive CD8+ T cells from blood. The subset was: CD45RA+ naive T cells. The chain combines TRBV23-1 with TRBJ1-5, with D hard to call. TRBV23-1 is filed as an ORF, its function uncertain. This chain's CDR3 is CASSPLPASGNQPQHF. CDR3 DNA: TGCGCCAGCAGTCCTTTACCCGCATCGGGCAATCAGCCCCAGCATTTT.